Many counts were recorded for the clone carrying this T cell receptor beta chain. What it binds is not known. Constant-segment primers and 5'RACE yielded cDNA libraries for TCR alpha and TCR beta, each carrying sample barcodes and UMIs. MiXCR, run by TCRdb on the 5' RACE reads, gives a single entry per CDR3 protein. The sample contains more than 350,000 distinct CDR3 sequences, approximately 16% of which appear only once. The data originate from a study of T-cell memory formation after mild COVID-19. Study-level background: The TCR clusters were mostly specific to one donor. Overall study findings and caveats: The study found balanced CD4/CD8 in clones contracting day 15 to 85 and a CD4+ lean in later expanders. Pre-infection memory carried some responding clones, suggesting that cross-reactive memory joined.

This clonotype was obtained from a man aged 18 to 29 who had mild COVID-19 (a few samples of this study predate the infection). Cell type and time point are not known. The material sequenced was PBMCs or a T cell subset sorted from them (not recorded which).

CDR3 nucleotides: TGCGCCAGCATTGAGGACACTGAAGCTTTCTTT. Translated, it gives CASIEDTEAFF. V and J are TRBV5-1 and TRBJ1-1; D uncertain. Germline CDR1 reads SGHRS; CDR2 reads YFSETQ. Trimming removed 6 bases from V and 3 bases from J, with 6 bases in between. This CDR3 spans 11 amino acids.